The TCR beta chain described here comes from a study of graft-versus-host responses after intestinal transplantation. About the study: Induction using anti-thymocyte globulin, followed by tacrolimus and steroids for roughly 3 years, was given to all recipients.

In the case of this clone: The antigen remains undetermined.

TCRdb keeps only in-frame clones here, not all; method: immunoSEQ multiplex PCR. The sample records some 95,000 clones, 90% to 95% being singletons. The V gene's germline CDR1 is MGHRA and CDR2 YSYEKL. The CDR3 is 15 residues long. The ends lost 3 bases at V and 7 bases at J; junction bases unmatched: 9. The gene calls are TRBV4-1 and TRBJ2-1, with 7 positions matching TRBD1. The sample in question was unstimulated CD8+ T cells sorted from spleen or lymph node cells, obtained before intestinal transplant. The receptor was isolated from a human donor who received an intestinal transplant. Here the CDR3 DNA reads TGCGCCAGCAGCCACCTAGACAGGGTTTGGAATGAGCAGTTCTTC. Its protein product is CASSHLDRVWNEQFF.